This T cell receptor (beta chain) was sequenced for a study of brain T cells in children with intractable seizures. Findings and limits, study-wide: Clones missing pre-surgery may reflect undersampling of that blood sample. HCMV serostatus was not known, and viral specificity came from CDR3 similarity only.

Details on this clone: No antigen is known for it.

As to time point: blood from clinic visit 5 months post-surgery; TSC patient then seizure free. Surgery cases with the highest brain T cell transcript signatures were chosen for sequencing. Before surgery, patients took at least one anti-epileptic drug. Sequencing was performed with immunoSEQ multiplex PCR; in TCRdb, only in-frame clones are kept and a portion is missing. Counted here are about 340,000 clones, roughly 93% occurring once; the ten biggest clones make up about 5.8%. The starting material was peripheral blood, obtained roughly 5 months after surgery. This sequence was found in a boy in the first two years of life with tuberous sclerosis and intractable seizures.

CDR3 sequence: CAWTAGPPGGNEQFF. In DNA form, the CDR3 reads TGTGCCTGGACGGCGGGACCTCCAGGGGGCAATGAGCAGTTCTTC. V gene TRBV30 combines with J gene TRBJ2-1; a weak D match, TRBD1 (7 bases). Germline V gene lookup returns CDR1 GTSNPN and CDR2 SVGIG (reference sequence). CDR3 length equals 15 residues. V was shortened by 4 bases and J by 6 bases, with 19 bases between the two germline ends.